One and the same sample provided the 22 T cell receptor beta chains below, sequenced in a study of blood T cells in healthy people across ages. Combining a sample-barcoded 5' primer with a J-beta primer mix, a second PCR ran for roughly 7 to 11 cycles. TCRdb re-called the 5' RACE reads through MiXCR, storing one row per CDR3 protein. In the table there are some 730,000 distinct CDR3 sequences, 20% to 25% of which are singletons. Material: blood. The receptors were sampled from an older man in good health.

The chain recombines TRBV30 with TRBJ1-4; tentative D call: TRBD1 (6 bases). Germline-derived CDR1 and CDR2 are GTSNPN and SVGIG (reference sequence). The germline V and J ends were trimmed by 1 base and 3 bases, with 9 bases remaining between them. The CDR3 spans 14 residues. The CDR3 is CAWSADSSNEKLFF. The CDR3 nucleotides read TGTGCCTGGAGTGCGGACAGCTCTAATGAAAAACTGTTTTTT.

The chain carries TRBV7-2 and TRBJ1-1; a weak D match, TRBD1 (5 bases). The germline CDR1 and CDR2 sequences are SGHTA and FQGNSA. The CDR3 is 12 amino acids. V lost 5 bases to trimming and J lost 7 bases, with 11 bases between them. The CDR3 sequence is CASSMHGGEAFF. CDR3 coding DNA: TGTGCCAGCAGCATGCACGGGGGTGAAGCTTTCTTT.

This clonotype has only a few counts. The rearrangement uses TRBV20-1 and TRBJ2-5, with D perhaps being TRBD1 or TRBD2 (6 bases each). The CDR3 covers 12 residues. The germline V gene has CDR1 DFQATT and CDR2 SNEGSKA (reference sequence). The ends were cut back, 2 bases at V and 5 bases at J, with 9 bases in the middle. This CDR3 reads CSARSGAETQYF. In DNA, the CDR3 is TGCAGTGCTAGATCGGGGGCGGAGACCCAGTACTTC.

The chain joins TRBV25-1 to TRBJ2-5; D perhaps matches TRBD2 (6 bases). This CDR3 has 13 amino acids. V dropped 6 bases and J dropped 7 bases, with 15 bases sitting between them. Germline V CDR1 and CDR2: MGHDK, SYGVNS. The CDR3 nucleotides read TGTGCCAGCAGGAATACGGGGGACGGGACCCAGTACTTC. It codes for CASRNTGDGTQYF.

CDR3 loop: CASSGSTGDNEQFF. Here the CDR3 DNA reads TGTGCCAGCAGCGGATCGACAGGGGATAATGAGCAGTTCTTC. V gene TRBV11-3 combines with J gene TRBJ2-1, with 8 bases lining up with TRBD1. CDR1 and CDR2 (germline): SGHNT, YENEEA. The CDR3 is 14 residues long. V lost 5 bases and J lost 7; bases outside the gene matches: 7.

In its sample, this clonotype was seen a few times. This sequence joins TRBV7-2 and TRBJ2-3, with TRBD2 identical over 7 bases. V gave up 7 bases and J gave up 4 bases; unmatched junction bases: 11. Germline loops: CDR1 SGHTA, CDR2 FQGNSA. This CDR3 is built from 15 residues. CDR3: CASNGRGLGADTQYF. CDR3 nucleotide sequence: TGTGCCAGCAATGGGAGGGGCCTTGGCGCAGATACGCAGTATTTT.

The chain uses TRBV12-3 or TRBV12-4 and TRBJ1-2; D is ambiguous. Deletions cut 6 bases from V and 5 bases from J, with 10 bases between. The CDR3 sequence is 12 residues long. The CDR3 region is CASSSRLYGYTF. Written as DNA, the CDR3 is TGTGCCAGCAGCTCTCGTCTGTATGGCTACACCTTC.

This clonotype was counted only a few times. The chain uses TRBV7-2 and TRBJ2-3; D is uncertain. CDR3 length: 13 amino acids. Germline values: CDR1 SGHTA, CDR2 FQGNSA. Trimming removed 1 base at V and 4 bases at J, with 6 bases between. Here the CDR3 DNA reads TGTGCCAGCAGCTTAGTTATGGCAGATACGCAGTATTTT. It is translated as CASSLVMADTQYF.

V is TRBV12-3 or TRBV12-4 and J is TRBJ2-3; weak D call: TRBD1 (6 bases). Trimming removed 6 bases at V and 2 bases at J, with 15 bases between. The CDR3 length is 15 residues. The CDR3 DNA is TGTGCCAGCAGCATAGGGGACACCTACACAGATACGCAGTATTTT. Its protein is CASSIGDTYTDTQYF.

Here the CDR3 DNA reads TGTGCCAGCAGCCAAGGGGCGCGTGATCACCACGAGCAGTACTTC. Protein sequence: CASSQGARDHHEQYF. The chain carries TRBV14 and TRBJ2-7; D ambiguous. From germline, CDR1 is SGHDN and CDR2 FVKESK. The CDR3 runs 15 residues. V lost 1 base, J lost 5 bases, and 15 bases lay in between.

The genes are TRBV7-2 and TRBJ2-1; 10 nucleotides line up with TRBD1. The CDR3 length is 15 residues. The germline V gene encodes CDR1 SGHTA and CDR2 FQGNSA. J gave up 8 bases and V 5 bases, and 9 bases lay outside the gene matches. CDR3 DNA: TGTGCCAGCAGCCTCCGGACAGGGGGTAGCCATGAGCAGTTCTTC. It codes for CASSLRTGGSHEQFF.

Only a few counts were recorded for this clonotype. The J gene is TRBJ1-1, the V gene TRBV3-1, with D possibly TRBD1 on 6 matching bases. This CDR3 contains 13 residues. Deletions cut 7 bases from V and 11 bases from J, with 20 bases between. CDR1 and CDR2 from the germline V gene are LGHDT and YNNKEL (reference sequence). CDR3 sequence (DNA): TGTGCCAGCAACCGAGACGGAGGGGGGGAGGCTTTCTTT. Translated: CASNRDGGGEAFF.

The rearrangement uses TRBV20-1 and TRBJ2-2, with TRBD2 matching over 7 bases. This CDR3 spans 15 amino acids. Germline CDR1 reads DFQATT; CDR2 reads SNEGSKA (reference sequence). After removal of 3 bases from V and 5 bases from J, the junction contained 9 bases not matched to a gene. CDR3 sequence: CSARGGLEGTGELFF. CDR3 coding DNA: TGCAGTGCTAGGGGAGGACTAGAAGGGACCGGGGAGCTGTTTTTT.

J is TRBJ1-1 and V is TRBV18; 7 bases fit TRBD1. Germline loops: CDR1 KGHSH, CDR2 LQKENI. CDR3 length equals 15 residues. V dropped 6 bases and J dropped 7; count of bases not matched to a gene: 14. The CDR3 loop is CASSRNADRVGEAFF. The DNA of the CDR3 is TGTGCCAGCTCTCGAAACGCCGACAGGGTTGGTGAAGCTTTCTTT.

The chain combines TRBV7-9 with TRBJ2-5; D might be TRBD1 (5 bases). The J call is doubtful: the DNA matches TRBJ2-1 better. Germline V gene lookup returns CDR1 SEHNR and CDR2 FQNEAQ (reference sequence). The CDR3 sequence is 12 residues long. The CDR3 sequence is CASSLADSKQFF. In DNA, the CDR3 is TGTGCCAGCAGCTTAGCCGACAGTAAGCAGTTCTTC.

This clonotype was detected a few times. The V and J genes are TRBV11-2 and TRBJ2-3, with D perhaps matching TRBD2 (6 bases). The CDR3 extends over 15 amino acids. V dropped 3 bases and J dropped 2 bases, with 12 bases sitting between them. The germline gives CDR1 SGHAT, CDR2 FQNNGV. The CDR3 reads CASSFWDSTTDTQYF. Here the CDR3 DNA reads TGTGCCAGCAGCTTCTGGGACTCAACCACAGATACGCAGTATTTT.

This clonotype has at least ten counts. The chain couples TRBV6-2 or TRBV6-3 to TRBJ1-1; 8 positions match TRBD1. Germline CDR1 and CDR2: MNHEY and SVGEGT. V was clipped by 7 bases and J by 5 bases; unmatched bases: 6. This CDR3 spans 13 amino acids. The CDR3 reads CASIGQGKTEAFF. The CDR3, as DNA: TGTGCCAGCATTGGACAGGGTAAGACTGAAGCTTTCTTT.

This clonotype was detected only a few times. The chain uses TRBV20-1 and TRBJ1-6; no clear D. Germline CDR1 is DFQATT and CDR2 is SNEGSKA (reference sequence). The V end was cut by 3 bases, the J end by 7 bases, with 10 bases between. CDR3 size: 13 residues. The CDR3 spells CSARRTDNSPLHF. The CDR3 DNA is TGCAGTGCTAGGAGGACGGACAATTCACCCCTCCACTTT.

V gene TRBV12-3 or TRBV12-4 combines with J gene TRBJ2-5; 9 nucleotides align to TRBD2. The J call may be incorrect, as the DNA end agrees better with TRBJ2-7. The CDR3 consists of 16 residues. The CDR3 bases are TGTGCCAGCAGTCCGACTAGCGGAGGAGGCTCCTACGAGCAGTACTTC. This gives the protein CASSPTSGGGSYEQYF.

The rearrangement links TRBV7-9 to TRBJ1-5, with TRBD1 matching over 8 bases. This CDR3 contains 15 residues. Trimming at V came to 6 bases and at J to 5 bases, leaving 9 bases not matched to a gene. Per germline, CDR1 SEHNR and CDR2 FQNEAQ (reference sequence). The CDR3 bases are TGTGCCAGCAGATCTGACAGGGGAAGGGATCAGCCCCAGCATTTT. This encodes CASRSDRGRDQPQHF.

This chain links TRBV14 with TRBJ2-1; 9 bases map to TRBD2. The germline V gene has CDR1 SGHDN and CDR2 FVKESK. Trimming cost V 0 bases and J 5 bases; bases outside gene matches: 5. CDR3 size: 16 residues. CDR3 nucleotides: TGTGCCAGCAGCCAAGAATCCCTAGCGGGGAACAATGAGCAGTTCTTC. Its translation is CASSQESLAGNNEQFF.

The V call is TRBV20-1, the J call TRBJ2-7; D is unresolved. Germline CDR1 is DFQATT and CDR2 is SNEGSKA (reference sequence). The V end was cut by 2 bases, the J end by 4 bases, with 9 bases between. This CDR3 has 12 amino acids. CDR3 DNA sequence: TGCAGTGCTAGATATCGGCTATACGAGCAGTACTTC. It encodes CSARYRLYEQYF.